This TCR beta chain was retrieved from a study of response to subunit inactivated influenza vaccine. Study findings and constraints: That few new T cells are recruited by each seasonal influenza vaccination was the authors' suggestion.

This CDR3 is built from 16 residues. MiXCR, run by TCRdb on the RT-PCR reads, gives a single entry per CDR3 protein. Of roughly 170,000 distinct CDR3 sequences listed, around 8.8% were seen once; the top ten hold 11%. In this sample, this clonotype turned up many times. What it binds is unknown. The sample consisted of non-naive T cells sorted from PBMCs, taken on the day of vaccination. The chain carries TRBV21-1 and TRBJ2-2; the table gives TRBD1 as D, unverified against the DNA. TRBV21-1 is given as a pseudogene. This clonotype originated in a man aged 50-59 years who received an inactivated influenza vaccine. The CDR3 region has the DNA TGTGCCAGTCCGCAACCGGGACAGACGAACACCGGGGAGCTGTTTTTT. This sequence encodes CASPQPGQTNTGELFF.